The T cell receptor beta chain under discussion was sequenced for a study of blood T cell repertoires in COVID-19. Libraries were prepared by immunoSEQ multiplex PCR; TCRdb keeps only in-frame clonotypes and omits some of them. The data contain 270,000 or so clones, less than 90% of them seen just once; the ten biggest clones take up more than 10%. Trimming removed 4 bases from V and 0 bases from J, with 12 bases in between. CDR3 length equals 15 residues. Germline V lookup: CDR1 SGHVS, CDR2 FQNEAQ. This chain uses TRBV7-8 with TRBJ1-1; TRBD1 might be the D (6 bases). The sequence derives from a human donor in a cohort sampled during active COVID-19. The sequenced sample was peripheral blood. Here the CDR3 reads CASSSNRAMNTEAFF. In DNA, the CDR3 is TGTGCCAGCAGCTCGAACAGGGCTATGAACACTGAAGCTTTCTTT.